The entry that follows covers one T cell receptor beta chain sequence. This sample was included in a study of blood T cell repertoires in COVID-19. Study context: PBMCs, B-cell-depleted T cells, or T cells provided the cDNA or gDNA that made up the material.

Germline CDR1 is SGDLS and CDR2 is YYNGEE. The CDR3 consists of 15 residues. Trimming took 0 bases from V and 8 from J; bases not matched to a gene: 5. Authors' analysis steps: Amplifying reference gene primers gave estimates of nucleated cell counts. Sequenced by immunoSEQ multiplex PCR; TCRdb stores in-frame clones only, minus some. V, J and clone size were drawn from that table, and D and trimming were deduced from the DNA. Altogether roughly 340,000 clones are present, about 90% being singletons, with the ten largest covering approximately 7.4%. This receptor was taken from a woman between 70 and 85 years old with COVID-19, enrolled during active disease. V gene TRBV9 combines with J gene TRBJ1-4; TRBD1 matches 9 bases. The sequenced material came from peripheral blood. The CDR3 DNA sequence: TGTGCCAGCAGCGTAGCCGGGACAGGGTTCGAAAAACTGTTTTTT. Encoded protein: CASSVAGTGFEKLFF.